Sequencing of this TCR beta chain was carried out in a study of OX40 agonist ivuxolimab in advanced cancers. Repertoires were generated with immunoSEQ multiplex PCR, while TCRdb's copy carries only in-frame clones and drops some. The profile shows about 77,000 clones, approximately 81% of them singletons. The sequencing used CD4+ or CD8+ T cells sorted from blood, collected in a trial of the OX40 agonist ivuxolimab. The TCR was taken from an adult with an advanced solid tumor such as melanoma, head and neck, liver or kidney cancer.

The CDR3, as DNA: TGCGCCAGCAGCCAAACAGGGGGTTTAGAGACCCAGTACTTC. Its protein product is CASSQTGGLETQYF. The J gene is TRBJ2-5, the V gene TRBV4-1; the match to TRBD1 covers 8 bases. The J segment lost 4 bases and the V segment lost 2 bases, leaving 3 bases of the junction unmatched. The CDR3 consists of 14 residues. Germline-derived CDR1 and CDR2 are MGHRA and YSYEKL.